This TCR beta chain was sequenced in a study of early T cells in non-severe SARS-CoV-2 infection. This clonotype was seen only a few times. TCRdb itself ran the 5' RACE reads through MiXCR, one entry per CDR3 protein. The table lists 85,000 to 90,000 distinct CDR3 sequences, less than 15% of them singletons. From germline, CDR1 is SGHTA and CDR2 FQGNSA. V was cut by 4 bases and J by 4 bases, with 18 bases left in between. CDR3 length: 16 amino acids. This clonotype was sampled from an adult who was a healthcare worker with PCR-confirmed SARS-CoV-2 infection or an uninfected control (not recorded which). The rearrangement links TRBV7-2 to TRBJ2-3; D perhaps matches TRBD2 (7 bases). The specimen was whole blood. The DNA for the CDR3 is TGTGCCAGCAGCTCTCAGGGGAGCGGGGCACCAGATACGCAGTATTTT. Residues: CASSSQGSGAPDTQYF.